The source of this T cell receptor beta chain is a study of beta chain features in type 1 diabetes listed by TCRdb under 2018. Context from the whole study: Mean age, gender distribution, total cell number and subset yield did not differ between patients and healthy donors. A total of 90 million to 130 million sorted cells were examined across all samples, and a strong correlation was observed between cell number per subset and RNA yield. In the study, TCRB repertoires of sorted circulating CD4+ T cell subsets from recently diagnosed type 1 diabetes patients were compared with those of matched healthy donors. Whereas all 30 or so donors provided naive and central memory subsets, regulatory and stem cell-like memory subsets were isolated from just 8 patients and about eight healthy donors.

Each donor gave one peripheral blood draw, approximately 100 mL on average, collected into heparinised tubes. A BD FACSAria II and a panel including CD45RO, CCR7, CD25, CD127, CD95 and CD27 were used to sort naive, central memory, regulatory and stem cell-like memory CD4+ T cells. All sorted populations exceeded 95% purity. PBMCs were separated immediately by Lymphoprep density gradient centrifugation and were stained directly, without being cultured. So that batch effects would be minimized, each experiment stained and sorted samples in pairs, pairing one healthy donor with one patient. All of the isolated RNA was reverse transcribed with the High Capacity cDNA Reverse Transcription Kit, so expressed TCRB transcripts were sequenced. Naive, central memory and regulatory T cell samples underwent deep immunoSEQ sequencing, averaging around 4 million total reads per sample. Sorted cells were lysed in RLT buffer and RNA was extracted with DNase-treated RNeasy Micro or Mini kits, depending on cell number. To prevent cross-contamination, every cell subset was processed on its own, while patient and healthy donor samples were processed together. The immunoSEQ multiplex PCR was used to amplify TCRB sequences from cDNA, generating 87-bp fragments that spanned the CDR3 region. Amplicons were sequenced on the Illumina HiSeq platform. The study's processing was this. Synthetic template baselines were used to correct PCR bias computationally, reads within Hamming distance 2 were collapsed together, and singletons that could not be merged were discarded. Reads were aligned against IMGT so that V, D and J genes, CDR3 length and insertions or deletions at six rearrangement sites could be assigned. Clonotype counts were normalized to sorted cell number within each subset before computing true diversity and Gini coefficients with the tcR R package. The overlap coefficient, calculated on TCRB nucleotide sequences, was used to quantify repertoire sharing. Out-of-frame TCRB sequences from naive cells were analyzed as a proxy for the pre-selection repertoire. The table was pulled from immuneACCESS by TCRdb, which kept in-frame rearrangements only. Such tables lose some clones; where checked, under half of the loss comes from unresolved V genes, and the rest has no known cause. That table gives V, J and clone size, and the DNA gave D and trimming. For this sample the table gives hundreds of thousands of clones, of which around 10% were detected only once. The top ten clones comprise approximately 0.03% of the sample.

CDR1 and CDR2 were assigned from the germline V gene as MNHEY and SVGAGI. V gives up 4 bases and J gives up 4 bases, and the segment between their germline ends measures 10 bases. Measured from the cysteine to the phenylalanine, the CDR3 is 13 residues long. Solely the CDR3 DNA is kept, with 39 bases framed from the first base. Paper-wide results and their limitations: Type 1 diabetes patients showed a moderate but significant shortening of TCRB CDR3 length in all four CD4+ subsets. At VDJ recombination sites, type 1 diabetes patients had fewer insertions and more deleted nucleotides, which implies abnormalities in thymic rearrangement. PCR might favor shorter templates, but patient and control samples were amplified and corrected together, so any skew would affect both groups equally. Sequencing cDNA rather than genomic DNA could over-represent highly expressing activated cells, although activation and CD3 levels did not differ between groups. Naive, central memory and regulatory TCRB repertoires appeared to be more similar among patients than among healthy donors. HLA sub-analyses involved small numbers of individuals, so any influence of HLA type on TCRB rearrangement remained unresolved.

This clone has more than one count but fewer than ten. Its antigen specificity is not known. Base quality data are lacking; no much larger clone is found one base away. Sequencing was performed on naive CD4+ T cells from blood. The sample's cell subset or site label, in plain terms: true naive CD4+ T cells. The clonotype originates from a woman under 30 in good health. The chain is made from TRBV6-5 and TRBJ1-1; the D segment could be TRBD1, given 6 matching bases. The CDR3 region: CASSSIRGTEAFF. In nucleotide form, the sequence is TGTGCCAGCAGTTCGATCAGGGGCACTGAAGCTTTCTTT.